What follows are 4 T cell receptor beta chains derived from one specimen sequenced in a study of type 1 regulatory T cells. Their antigens are not known. One entry per CDR3 protein results from TCRdb running MiXCR on the reads. Of some 60,000 distinct CDR3 sequences in the sample, approximately 60% were seen once. The sample taken for sequencing was cultured non-Tr1 T cells, either the whole culture or a sorted T cell fraction (not recorded which). Every receptor here comes from a human donor in good health.

This chain links TRBV2 with TRBJ2-2; D ambiguous. CDR1 and CDR2 from the germline V gene are SNHLY and FYNNEI. V lost 4 bases and J lost 7, with 10 bases in between. CDR3 size: 13 residues. The CDR3 loop is CASSAASIGELFF. The CDR3 nucleotides are TGTGCCAGCAGTGCGGCGAGCATCGGGGAGCTGTTTTTT.

This clonotype showed up just a few times. This chain joins TRBV16 and TRBJ2-7, with D possibly TRBD2 on 5 matching bases. The V gene lost 6 bases and the J gene lost 1 base, with 16 bases spanning the gap. Germline V gene sequence: CDR1 KGHSY, CDR2 FQNENV. The CDR3 is made up of 15 amino acids. CDR3 sequence (DNA): TGTGCCAGCAGTCCCCGGGCGGGCAGTTCCTACGAGCAGTACTTC. Translating it yields CASSPRAGSSYEQYF.

This clonotype was found a few times. The chain links TRBV29-1 to TRBJ1-5; 7 positions agree with TRBD1. J gave up 6 bases and V 6 bases, and 11 bases lay outside the gene matches. Germline-derived CDR1 and CDR2 are SQVTM and ANQGSEA. The CDR3 contains 14 residues. CDR3 coding DNA: TGCAGCGTCGCGGAGGGGGCCACAAGTCAGCCCCAGCATTTT. Translating it yields CSVAEGATSQPQHF.

The rearrangement uses TRBV20-1 and TRBJ2-6, with 9 bases fitting TRBD2. There are 18 residues in the CDR3. V was pared by 0 bases and J by 0 bases, with 6 bases of the junction left unmatched. Germline V gives CDR1 DFQATT, CDR2 SNEGSKA (reference sequence). The CDR3 loop is CSARDGLAGRSGANVLTF. The CDR3 DNA reads as TGCAGTGCTAGAGATGGCCTAGCGGGGCGCTCTGGGGCCAACGTCCTGACTTTC.